The 17 T cell receptor beta chains listed next were all sequenced from one sample in a study of T cells in Graves' hyperthyroidism and ophthalmopathy (dated by TCRdb to 2018 to 2020). Library preparation employed multiplex PCR. The data were produced on an Illumina HiSeq 2000. The TCR beta CDR3 regions were amplified from the RNA transcripts. For the first round of RT-PCR on the TCR CDR3, the HTBI primer set was used together with the Qiagen OneStep RT-PCR kit. TCRdb itself trimmed the public reads at Q25 with fastp, ran MiXCR and retained productive beta chains. Merged by CDR3 protein, the rows form single entries marked with the most common genes and DNA. The sample yields roughly 280,000 distinct CDR3 sequences; roughly 22% were counted once. The ten largest clonotypes hold roughly 60% of the sample. Input material: blood. These receptors came from a man in his thirties or forties with Graves' ophthalmopathy.

The gene calls are TRBV20-1 and TRBJ2-1; D may be TRBD2 (6 bases). The CDR3 length is 16 residues. Deletions cut 2 bases from V and 8 bases from J, with 22 bases between. CDR1 and CDR2 from the germline V gene are DFQATT and SNEGSKA (reference sequence). This CDR3 reads CSARLSGPAQWDEQFF. CDR3 nucleotide sequence: TGCAGTGCTAGACTGAGCGGGCCCGCGCAGTGGGATGAGCAGTTCTTC.

This clonotype has ten or more counts. The J gene is TRBJ1-1, the V gene TRBV6-5; D remains unclear. Trimming took off 0 bases at V and 1 base at J, with 9 bases between the two ends. Germline V gene data show CDR1 as MNHEY and CDR2 as SVGAGI. CDR3 size: 15 residues. The CDR3 sequence: CASSYSAGKNTEAFF. CDR3 coding DNA: TGTGCCAGCAGTTACTCTGCGGGGAAGAACACTGAAGCTTTCTTT.

There are a few counts of this clonotype. The V and J genes are TRBV6-6 and TRBJ1-2, with D possibly being TRBD1 (6 bases). The CDR3 has 15 residues. Per the germline V gene, CDR1 is MNHNY and CDR2 is SVGAGI (reference sequence). Trimming cost V 4 bases and J 7 bases, with 19 bases left between them. The CDR3 here is CASSFEAGRGFGYTF. The CDR3, as DNA: TGTGCCAGCAGTTTCGAGGCAGGGAGGGGGTTTGGCTACACCTTC.

This clonotype appeared a few times. The chain couples TRBV6-1 to TRBJ2-1; no reliable D call. The germline gives CDR1 MNHNS, CDR2 SASEGT. V was shortened by 5 bases and J by 16 bases, with 18 bases between the two germline ends. The length of the CDR3 is 12 residues. CDR3 in DNA: TGTGCCAGCAGTAAATCCGGAGCCATACAATTCTTC. Its protein is CASSKSGAIQFF.

This clonotype has a count of ten or more. The chain has TRBV20-1 and TRBJ2-1; 8 nucleotides align to TRBD2. The V gene's germline CDR1 is DFQATT and CDR2 SNEGSKA (reference sequence). V was clipped by 1 base and J by 8 bases; unmatched bases: 7. There are 14 residues in the CDR3. CDR3 sequence: CSARVTGGPYEQFF. CDR3 in DNA: TGCAGTGCTAGAGTCACGGGAGGGCCGTATGAGCAGTTCTTC.

This chain connects TRBV27 to TRBJ1-2; D call uncertain. Germline lookup yields CDR1 MNHEY and CDR2 SMNVEV (reference sequence). This CDR3 has 12 amino acids. V lost 4 bases and J 7 bases, leaving 10 bases between the germline ends. CDR3 region: CASSSGLSGYTF. In DNA form, the CDR3 reads TGTGCCAGCAGTTCAGGCCTGAGTGGCTACACCTTC.

About this clonotype itself: It may be a read error: a sequence one base away is much more abundant. The V call is TRBV30, the J call TRBJ1-1; D not resolved. This CDR3 has 10 amino acids. Germline V gene sequence: CDR1 GTSNPN, CDR2 SVGIG (reference sequence). This CDR3 reads CAWSNIEAFF. The CDR3 bases are TGTGCCTGGAGTAACATTGAAGCTTTCTTT. Filled out from reference TRBV30 and TRBJ1-1, the complete variable domain reads SQTIHQWPATLVQPVGSPLSLECTVEGTSNPNLYWYRQAAGRGLQLLFYSVGIGQISSEVPQNLSASRPQDRQFILSSKKLLLSDSGFYLCAWSNIEAFFGQGTRLTVV.

This rearrangement joins TRBV9 to TRBJ2-5; TRBD1 matches 8 bases. CDR3 length equals 15 residues. Per germline, CDR1 SGDLS and CDR2 YYNGEE. V lost 4 bases, J lost 3 bases, and 8 bases stayed unmatched. The CDR3 loop reads CASSTPRGREETQYF. The CDR3, as DNA: TGTGCCAGCAGCACCCCCAGGGGGCGGGAAGAGACCCAGTACTTC.

The chain uses TRBV10-2 and TRBJ2-7; D gene unclear. The CDR3 sequence is 12 residues long. CDR1 and CDR2 from the germline V gene are WSHSY and SAAADI. V was pared by 5 bases and J by 3 bases, with 8 bases between. CDR3 nucleotides: TGCGCCAGCAGTTCCCCAGTCTACGAGCAGTACTTC. Translation: CASSSPVYEQYF.

In this sample, this clonotype turned up a few times. The chain links TRBV20-1 to TRBJ1-2; D is ambiguous. From germline, CDR1 is DFQATT and CDR2 SNEGSKA (reference sequence). V was cut by 6 bases and J by 4 bases, with 9 bases left in between. There are 11 residues in the CDR3. This CDR3 is CSARDGYGYTF. CDR3 sequence (DNA): TGCAGTGCCCGAGACGGCTATGGCTACACCTTC.

This clonotype was counted at least ten times. The V and J genes are TRBV20-1 and TRBJ2-1; 8 bases line up with TRBD2. The V and J ends lost 5 bases and 8 bases, in that order; junction bases with no gene match: 11. Germline CDR1 DFQATT, CDR2 SNEGSKA (reference sequence). This CDR3 is built from 14 residues. CDR3 loop: CSASKAGVGDEQFF. As DNA, the CDR3 is TGCAGTGCTTCTAAAGCGGGAGTAGGGGATGAGCAGTTCTTC.

In nucleotides, the CDR3 is TGTGCCAGCAGTTTAGTAGCGGGAGCTCGGACAGATACGCAGTATTTT. Translation: CASSLVAGARTDTQYF. The J gene is TRBJ2-3, the V gene TRBV27; TRBD2 aligns across 9 bases. J lost 3 bases, V lost 2 bases, and 6 bases had no gene match. The germline V gene has CDR1 MNHEY and CDR2 SMNVEV (reference sequence). CDR3 length equals 16 residues.

This clonotype was counted only a few times. The chain couples TRBV12-3 or TRBV12-4 to TRBJ2-7; 10 bases fit TRBD2. The CDR3 sequence is 16 residues long. With V trimmed by 5 bases and J by 0 bases, 7 bases remained unmatched. The CDR3 DNA sequence: TGTGCCAGCAGTCCCCCCCGGACTAGCGGCTCCTACGAGCAGTACTTC. It translates to CASSPPRTSGSYEQYF.

The chain employs TRBV5-6 and TRBJ1-4; D is unresolved. This CDR3 has 14 residues. Germline V gene sequence: CDR1 SGHDT, CDR2 YYEEEE. Trimming pared 2 bases from V and 0 bases from J, leaving 5 bases between. CDR3 sequence (DNA): TGTGCCAGCAGCTTCCAGACAACTAATGAAAAACTGTTTTTT. It specifies CASSFQTTNEKLFF.

This chain uses TRBV29-1 with TRBJ1-2; D is possibly TRBD1 (6 bases). The CDR3 covers 14 residues. In germline, CDR1 is SQVTM, CDR2 ANQGSEA. The V end was cut by 6 bases, the J end by 2 bases, with 16 bases between. CDR3 region: CSVPRGATNYGYTF. The CDR3 region has the DNA TGCAGCGTCCCTCGGGGGGCAACGAACTATGGCTACACCTTC.

The genes are TRBV6-9 and TRBJ2-1; 8 bases match TRBD2. The CDR3 has 15 amino acids. The V gene end was trimmed by 3 bases and the J gene end by 4 bases; junction bases not matched to a gene: 5. CDR1 and CDR2 (germline): MNHGY, SVAAGI. CDR3 in amino acids: CASSYKLADYNEQFF. The CDR3 bases are TGTGCCAGCAGTTACAAACTAGCGGATTACAATGAGCAGTTCTTC.

This clonotype has just one count. A read error is possible here, since a much larger clone lies one base away. The rearrangement uses TRBV30 and TRBJ2-7; TRBD1 agrees at 7 bases. The germline V gene encodes CDR1 GTSNPN and CDR2 SVGIG (reference sequence). V shed 1 base, J shed 3 bases, and the junction held 3 bases outside the gene matches. The CDR3 length is 13 residues. CDR3 protein: CAWSAGQHYEQYF. The CDR3 DNA reads TGTGCCTGGAGTGCGGGACAGCACTACGAGCAGTACTTC.